The 6 T cell receptor beta chains listed next were all sequenced from one sample in a study of PD-L1 blockade in urothelial cancer. Repertoires were generated with immunoSEQ multiplex PCR, while TCRdb's copy carries only in-frame clones and drops some. The data hold roughly 100,000 clones, with 75% to 90% observed a single time. The time point denotes: peripheral blood 6 weeks after treatment start. The sequenced sample was PBMCs, obtained around atezolizumab (anti-PD-L1) treatment. These receptors all come from a man in his sixties or seventies with urothelial cancer.

The chain couples TRBV5-8 to TRBJ2-5, with TRBD1 as a possible D gene (5 bases). The germline V and J ends were trimmed by 4 bases and 1 base, with 8 bases remaining between them. Germline assignment: CDR1 SGHTS and CDR2 YDEGEE. The CDR3 length is 13 residues. The CDR3 spells CASSADSQETQYF. CDR3 coding DNA: TGTGCCAGCAGCGCCGACAGCCAAGAGACCCAGTACTTC.

The V gene is TRBV19, the J gene TRBJ1-2, with a weak D call TRBD1 (6 bases). Germline lookup yields CDR1 LNHDA and CDR2 SQIVND (reference sequence). This CDR3 is built from 13 residues. With 3 bases removed from V and 6 bases from J, the gap between germline ends came to 11 bases. Here the CDR3 reads CASSITNRDGYTF. The CDR3 DNA is TGTGCCAGTAGTATTACGAACAGGGATGGCTACACCTTC.

The genes are TRBV5-3 and TRBJ1-2; D call uncertain. TRBV5-3 is flagged as an ORF with uncertain function. CDR3 size: 15 residues. The V and J ends lost 2 bases and 5 bases respectively, with 16 bases between them. The CDR3 coding sequence is TGTGCCAGAAGCTTAATCGGTAAGGAGCAGTATGGCTACACCTTC. It is translated as CARSLIGKEQYGYTF.

This sequence joins TRBV18 and TRBJ2-3, with TRBD2 identical over 7 bases. Unmatched junction bases numbered 15, after V lost 4 bases and J lost 8 bases. Per germline, CDR1 KGHSH and CDR2 LQKENI. This CDR3 contains 16 residues. The CDR3 coding sequence is TGTGCCAGCTCACTACTCCAGCGGGACGGACTAGGTACGCAGTATTTT. Translating gives CASSLLQRDGLGTQYF.

This clone has only a few counts. The rearrangement links TRBV2 to TRBJ1-2, with 10 positions matching TRBD1. Germline CDR1 and CDR2: SNHLY and FYNNEI. V shed 4 bases and J 8 bases; nucleotides not matched to a gene: 7. CDR3 length: 14 residues. As DNA, the CDR3 is TGTGCCAGCAGTGGACAGGGGGCGTTAGGAGGCTACACCTTC. It encodes CASSGQGALGGYTF.

J is TRBJ2-1 and V is TRBV5-1; tentative D call: TRBD1 (6 bases). Germline values: CDR1 SGHRS, CDR2 YFSETQ. This CDR3 is 16 amino acids long. The ends were cut back, 0 bases at V and 1 base at J, with 11 bases in the middle. The DNA for the CDR3 is TGCGCCAGCAGCTTGGCTGGGACACAGTCCTACAATGAGCAGTTCTTC. This translates into CASSLAGTQSYNEQFF.